There are a few counts of the clone carrying this T cell receptor (beta chain). Its antigen remains unidentified. This sample was taken from a study of Ad26.COV2.S vaccination and SARS-CoV-2 variants. Per the germline V gene, CDR1 is MNHEY and CDR2 is SVGAGI. This CDR3 has 14 residues. Between the trimmed V and J ends, which lost 0 bases and 7 bases, there was a span of 10 bases. Study results and limitations: In vaccinated individuals, spike-specific CD8+ and CD4+ T cell responses reportedly displayed substantial breadth.

Treatment denoted: around 19 received Ad26.COV2.S at low or high dose, single or two shots; 5 received placebo; per-sample allocation not given. At day 63 after the first vaccine or placebo injection, samples were drawn. Method: immunoSEQ multiplex PCR; TCRdb's copy keeps in-frame clones and lacks some. The table lists roughly 380,000 clones, 80% to 90% of them singletons, with 2.5% to 3.5% in the top ten. The clonotype was recovered from a person aged 18-60 years who received the Ad26.COV2.S COVID-19 vaccine or a placebo. The gene calls are TRBV6-5 and TRBJ1-5, with D perhaps matching TRBD1 (5 bases). The starting material was peripheral blood, obtained in a trial of Ad26.COV2.S vaccine versus placebo. The CDR3 spells CASSYSGGDQPQHF. CDR3 nucleotide sequence: TGTGCCAGCAGTTACTCGGGGGGGGACCAGCCCCAGCATTTT.